This TCR beta chain is from a study of T-cell memory formation after mild COVID-19. Study-wide background: Clusters of TCRs were largely donor specific. Study-level results: For second-wave clones that peaked at day 37, SARS-CoV-2 specificity went unverified. Among CD4+ contracting clones, most were CM and EM, and CD8+ ones EMRA.

Constant-segment primers were used for 5'RACE, and the resulting TCR alpha and TCR beta cDNA libraries carried sample barcodes and UMIs. TCRdb itself ran the 5' RACE reads through MiXCR, one entry per CDR3 protein. The sample comprises 400,000 or so distinct CDR3 sequences, 20% to 25% of which are singletons, and about an eighth rests with the top ten. V gave up 0 bases and J gave up 1 base, with 12 bases separating them. This CDR3 has 16 residues. CDR1 and CDR2 from the germline V gene are MNHEY and SVGAGI. In regard to this clonotype: What it recognizes is unknown.

What was sequenced was PBMCs or a T cell subset sorted from them (not recorded which). The V gene is TRBV6-5, the J gene TRBJ1-1, with D unclear. This clonotype originated in an adult woman who had mild COVID-19 (a few samples of this study predate the infection). Cell type and time point are not known. The CDR3 region is CASSYSSYGWNTEAFF. The CDR3 nucleotides are TGTGCCAGCAGTTACTCGAGTTACGGATGGAACACTGAAGCTTTCTTT.